Below, one TCR beta chain is given with its context. This sample is drawn from a study of blood T cell repertoires in COVID-19. Study-level background: Samples came from the United States, Italy and Spain, spanning acute and convalescent COVID-19.

Everyone who took part was 18 to 89 years old, and they came from about 25 US areas. Cohorts were assigned according to the clinical history that participants reported. This CDR3 spans 13 amino acids. Trimming cost V 3 bases and J 1 base, with 6 bases left between them. The authors' processing: Estimates of nucleated cell counts were drawn from the amplification of reference gene primers. Sequenced by immunoSEQ multiplex PCR; TCRdb stores in-frame clones only, minus some. D and trimming were read from the DNA, whereas the V and J calls and clone size are those reported in that table. The sample includes approximately 240,000 clones, about nine tenths of them seen just once.

The chain combines TRBV12-3 or TRBV12-4 with TRBJ1-1; D gene unclear. Sequencing used PBMCs or T cells enriched from blood (not recorded which). This receptor was identified in a woman between 25 and 40 years old with acute COVID-19. The CDR3 sequence: CASSFFGNTEAFF. CDR3 DNA: TGTGCCAGCAGTTTTTTCGGGAACACTGAAGCTTTCTTT.